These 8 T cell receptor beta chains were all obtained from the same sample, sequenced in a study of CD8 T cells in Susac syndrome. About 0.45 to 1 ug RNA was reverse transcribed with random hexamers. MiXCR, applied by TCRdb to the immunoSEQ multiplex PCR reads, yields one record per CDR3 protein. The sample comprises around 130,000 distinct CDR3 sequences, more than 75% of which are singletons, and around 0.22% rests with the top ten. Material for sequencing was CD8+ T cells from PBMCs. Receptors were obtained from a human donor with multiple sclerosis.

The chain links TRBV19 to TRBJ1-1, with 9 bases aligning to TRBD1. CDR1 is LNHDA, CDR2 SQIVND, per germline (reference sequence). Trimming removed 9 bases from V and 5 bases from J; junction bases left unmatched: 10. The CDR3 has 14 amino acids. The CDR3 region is CASAAGTGQTEAFF. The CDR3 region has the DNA TGTGCCAGCGCGGCCGGGACAGGGCAAACTGAAGCTTTCTTT.

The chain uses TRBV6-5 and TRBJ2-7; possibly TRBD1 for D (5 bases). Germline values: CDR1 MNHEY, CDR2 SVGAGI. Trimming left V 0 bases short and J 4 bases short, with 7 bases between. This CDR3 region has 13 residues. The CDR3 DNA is TGTGCCAGCAGTTACTCGAAGGGGTACGAGCAGTACTTC. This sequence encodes CASSYSKGYEQYF.

The DNA for the CDR3 is TGCAGTGCTAGAGATAGCGGGAGAACCATCTCTAACACCGGGGAGCTGTTTTTT. It yields the protein CSARDSGRTISNTGELFF. The chain has TRBV20-1 and TRBJ2-2; 9 nucleotides agree with TRBD2. CDR1 is DFQATT, CDR2 SNEGSKA, per germline (reference sequence). The CDR3 is made up of 18 amino acids. The V segment lost 0 bases and the J segment 2 bases; nucleotides outside the gene matches: 10.

The CDR3 reads CASSVEGGAVEAFF. As DNA, the CDR3 is TGTGCCAGCAGCGTGGAAGGGGGAGCGGTTGAAGCTTTCTTT. V is TRBV9 and J is TRBJ1-1, with a weak D call TRBD1 (6 bases). V lost 2 bases to trimming and J lost 7 bases, with 15 bases between them. In germline, CDR1 is SGDLS, CDR2 YYNGEE. CDR3 size: 14 residues.

The chain's CDR3 is CASSPPVSGSLRLQFF. CDR3 DNA sequence: TGTGCCAGCAGCCCGCCTGTTAGCGGGAGTCTACGATTGCAGTTCTTC. J is TRBJ2-1 and V is TRBV7-2, with TRBD2 matching over 9 bases. Germline values: CDR1 SGHTA, CDR2 FQGNSA. The ends lost 5 bases at V and 12 bases at J; junction bases unmatched: 17. The CDR3 has 16 amino acids.

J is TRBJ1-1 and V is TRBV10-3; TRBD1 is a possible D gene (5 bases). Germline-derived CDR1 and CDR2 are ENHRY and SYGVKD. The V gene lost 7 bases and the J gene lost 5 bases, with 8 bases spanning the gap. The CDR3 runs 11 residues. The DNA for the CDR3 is TGTGCCATCACCGGGGGGACTGAAGCTTTCTTT. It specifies CAITGGTEAFF.

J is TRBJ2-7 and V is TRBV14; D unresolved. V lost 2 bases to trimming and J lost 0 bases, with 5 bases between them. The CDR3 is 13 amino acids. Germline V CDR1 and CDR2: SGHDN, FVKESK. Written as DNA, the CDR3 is TGTGCCAGCAGCCAACAGGCCTCCTACGAGCAGTACTTC. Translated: CASSQQASYEQYF.

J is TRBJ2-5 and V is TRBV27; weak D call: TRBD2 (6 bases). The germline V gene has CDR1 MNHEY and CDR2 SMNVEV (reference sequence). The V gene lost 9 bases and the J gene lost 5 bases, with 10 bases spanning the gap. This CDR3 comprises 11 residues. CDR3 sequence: CASYGGETQYF. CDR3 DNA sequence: TGTGCCAGTTACGGAGGGGAGACCCAGTACTTC.